This T cell receptor (beta chain) was retrieved from a study of read filtering for tumor transcriptome and immune sequencing. Findings and caveats of the study: Sorted CD138-negative bone marrow cells were not purified T cells. IR-seq captured clonotypes deeper and more reliably than RNA-seq.

The CDR3 runs 15 residues. With V trimmed by 6 bases and J by 0 bases, 7 bases remained unmatched. Germline values: CDR1 SNHLY, CDR2 FYNNEI. Many counts were recorded for this clonotype. Its target is unknown. Bone marrow was sampled from every patient at the time of active disease. From roughly 390 ng of RNA, a library with molecular barcoded alpha/delta and beta/gamma adaptors was made. TCRdb itself ran the reads through MiXCR, one entry per CDR3 protein. The table lists approximately 40,000 distinct CDR3 sequences, roughly 13% of them singletons. The clonotype was recovered from a donor over 35 with multiple myeloma. Sequencing was done on a sample of a population of CD138-negative cells sorted from bone marrow. The chain is built from TRBV2 and TRBJ2-7, with 8 bases identical to TRBD2. Here the CDR3 reads CASSLLAESSYEQYF. Written as DNA, the CDR3 is TGTGCCAGCAGCCTACTAGCGGAGAGCTCCTACGAGCAGTACTTC. Combining the CDR3 with reference TRBV2 and TRBJ2-7 gives the whole variable domain EPEVTQTPSHQVTQMGQEVILRCVPISNHLYFYWYRQILGQKVEFLVSFYNNEISEKSEIFDDQFSVERPDGSNFTLKIRSTKLEDSAMYFCASSLLAESSYEQYFGPGTRLTVT.